This T cell receptor beta chain is drawn from a study of T cells after yellow fever vaccination (dated by TCRdb to between 2018 and 2020). Turning to the overall study: The SMART-Seq v4 Ultra Low Input RNA kit was used to prepare libraries from fractions with low cell numbers. Blood was collected at multiple timepoints before and after primary and secondary immunization, and bulk PBMC replicates and cell subsets were isolated. Two healthy male donors, one aged 18 to 30 and one aged 30 to 40 years, were included in the cohort. Bulk TCR alpha and beta repertoires were sequenced longitudinally to track T-cell clones before and after primary and booster YFV17D yellow fever vaccination.

What the treatment or condition label conveys for this sample: live attenuated yellow fever vaccine strain. At each blood-draw timepoint, two biological replicates of bulk PBMCs were collected. A standard Ficoll-Paque protocol was used to isolate PBMCs from peripheral blood. TriZol was used to extract RNA from bulk PBMCs, CD4 and CD8 fractions, and dextramer-positive and dextramer-negative fractions. The V end gives up 2 bases and the J end 1 base, leaving 8 bases in the junction not matched to a gene. Spanning cysteine to phenylalanine, the CDR3 consists of 17 amino acids. Only the CDR3 portion is preserved as DNA: 51 bases, with reading frame beginning at the first base. CDR1 and CDR2, per the germline V gene, are MGHRA and YSYEKL. General study outcomes and caveats: FACS-sorted repertoires could contain abundant contaminating clonotypes from the bulk population, so computational filtering was required. A small fraction of clonotypes showed up in both the CD4 and CD8 compartments, probably as a result of convergent recombination. Compared with the primary T-cell response, the secondary T-cell response was faster but weaker, reaching its peak on day 5 rather than on day 15. After the booster, most of the clones that had expanded following primary vaccination were detected again (96% of CD4 and around nine tenths of CD8), which suggests that memory was broadly maintained. Because only a couple of donors were included in the study, the extent to which the findings can be generalized is limited.

Comment on this clonotype: Its antigen is currently not known. It has no much larger one-base neighbor in the sample; base qualities were not kept.

TCR cDNA was synthesized by 5'RACE template switching, which introduced a universal primer site and unique molecular identifiers. Priming for cDNA synthesis came from both the TCR alpha and TCR beta constant segments. Library amplification involved two PCR steps, and the second step added sample barcodes and sequencing adapters. Libraries were sequenced on Illumina HiSeq 2500 (2x100 bp) or NovaSeq (2x150 bp). The paper's data handling went like this. Reads were demultiplexed and collapsed into UMI consensus sequences with MIGEC, and V(D)J alignment was performed with MiXCR. Using edgeR on replicate PBMC samples, clonotypes were called vaccine-responding if FDR was below 0.01 and the log2 fold change was above 5 up to day 15. CD4 or CD8 identity was assigned to each bulk clonotype according to whether the clonotype was present at higher abundance in the sequenced CD4 repertoire or the sequenced CD8 repertoire. The public sequencing data were trimmed at Q25 with fastp and processed into clonotypes with MiXCR by TCRdb, which kept only in-frame beta chains. Each record represents a unique CDR3 protein, reported with the most common genes and DNA among its rows. The authors' filters were not applied to this entry. Present in this sample are approximately 340,000 distinct CDR3 sequences, 8.5% to 9% of which were seen just once. Roughly 18% of the sample belongs to the ten largest clones.

This specimen consisted of PBMCs, obtained on the day of the first yellow fever vaccination. This clonotype was sampled from a man between 18 and 29 years old who received the YFV17D yellow fever vaccine. Recombination connected TRBV4-1 to TRBJ1-2, and 9 junctional nucleotides match TRBD1. This receptor carries the CDR3 CASSQRIRQGDNYGYTF. The DNA sequence is given as TGCGCCAGCAGCCAAAGGATCCGACAGGGGGATAACTATGGCTACACCTTC.